The rows below give T cell receptor beta chains drawn from one sample of a study of human T cells and chemical hapten exposure. TCRdb analysed the RACE reads with MiXCR anew, one entry per CDR3 protein. The sample has about 400,000 distinct CDR3 sequences; under 6.5% are singletons. The sample was whole blood, taken in connection with sensitization to the hapten diphenylcyclopropenone (DPC). The receptors were gathered from a woman between 18 and 30 years old with alopecia areata. Some clones in this sample may be carry-over from other donors' samples. Both conserved end residues are part of each CDR3. D genes are given only for firm matches. Some rows mark clone size as missing; the rest say once, few, many or name a class of expanded clone.

TRBV12-3/TRBV12-4	NA	NA	TRBJ2-7	CASSRGQFSSYEQYF	TGTGCCAGCAGCCGAGGACAGTTTAGCTCCTACGAGCAGTACTTC
TRBV12-3/TRBV12-4	few	TRBD1	TRBJ1-5	CASSWGQGNYRYSNQPQHF	TGTGCCAGCAGTTGGGGACAGGGAAATTATCGATATAGCAATCAGCCCCAGCATTTT
TRBV7-9	few	TRBD1	TRBJ1-6	CASSSPGQSSYNSPLHF	TGTGCCAGCAGCTCCCCGGGACAGAGCTCCTATAATTCACCCCTCCACTTT
TRBV5-6	many	NA	TRBJ1-4	CASSLNLRPTSSTNEKLFF	TGTGCCAGCAGCTTGAATCTCCGACCGACCAGTTCAACTAATGAAAAACTGTTTTTT
TRBV11-2	NA	NA	TRBJ2-1	CASSLGVRNEQFF	TGTGCCAGCAGCTTAGGGGTCCGCAATGAGCAGTTCTTC
TRBV28	NA	NA	TRBJ2-7	CASSFGGQLYEQYF	TGTGCCAGCAGTTTTGGAGGACAGCTCTACGAGCAGTACTTC
TRBV2	NA	NA	TRBJ2-3	CASSEGAGDTQYF	TGTGCCAGCAGTGAAGGGGCCGGAGATACGCAGTATTTT
TRBV5-1	NA	NA	TRBJ1-1	CATRLTRNTEAFF	TGCGCCACCAGGCTCACTAGGAACACTGAAGCTTTCTTT
TRBV4-3	many	TRBD2	TRBJ2-3	CASSHGLAGVDTQYF	TGCGCCAGCAGCCACGGACTAGCGGGGGTAGATACGCAGTATTTT
TRBV5-1	NA	NA	TRBJ1-4	CASSSGDREKLFF	TGCGCCAGCAGCTCCGGCGATCGAGAAAAACTGTTTTTT
TRBV6-5	many	NA	TRBJ1-6	CASSYFLKVQGSSPLHF	TGTGCCAGCAGTTACTTTTTAAAGGTCCAGGGGAGTTCACCCCTCCACTTT
TRBV7-2	many	TRBD1	TRBJ2-3	CASSKGQGPTDTQYF	TGTGCCAGCAGCAAGGGACAGGGCCCCACAGATACGCAGTATTTT
TRBV28	few	NA	TRBJ2-2	CASSSPWTENTGELFF	TGTGCCAGCAGTTCCCCCTGGACCGAGAACACCGGGGAGCTGTTTTTT
TRBV6-1	many	NA	TRBJ2-5	CASSEGIETQYF	TGTGCCAGCAGTGAGGGCATCGAGACCCAGTACTTC
TRBV10-3	NA	NA	TRBJ2-7	CATGRLQGPNSLQYF	TGTGCCACCGGACGTCTACAGGGCCCCAATAGCTTGCAGTACTTC
TRBV27	few	TRBD1	TRBJ2-7	CASRDRGPEQYF	TGTGCCAGCAGGGACAGGGGCCCCGAGCAGTACTTC
TRBV10-2	few	TRBD2	TRBJ2-3	CASSESSAGGPDTQYF	TGCGCCAGCAGTGAGTCGTCAGCGGGGGGGCCCGATACGCAGTATTTT
TRBV2	many	NA	TRBJ1-5	CASSERQLSYQPQHF	TGTGCCAGCAGTGAGCGGCAACTTAGCTATCAGCCCCAGCATTTT
TRBV20-1	many	NA	TRBJ2-1	CSATPRYSSYNEQFF	TGCAGTGCTACACCGAGGTATAGCTCCTACAATGAGCAGTTCTTC
TRBV29-1	few	NA	TRBJ2-5	CSVEGSVQETQYF	TGCAGCGTTGAAGGTTCGGTCCAAGAGACCCAGTACTTC
TRBV6-5	few	TRBD1	TRBJ2-1	CASSQTGIAYNEQFF	TGTGCCAGCAGTCAGACAGGGATCGCCTACAATGAGCAGTTCTTC
TRBV2	NA	NA	TRBJ2-1	CASLMGGGDSYNEQFF	TGTGCCAGCCTCATGGGGGGCGGGGACTCCTACAATGAGCAGTTCTTC
TRBV12-3/TRBV12-4	many	TRBD2	TRBJ2-1	CASSFGGSGYNEQFF	TGTGCCAGCAGTTTCGGGGGGTCAGGGTACAATGAGCAGTTCTTC
TRBV9	NA	NA	TRBJ2-5	CASSVDRGAGETQYF	TGTGCCAGCAGCGTAGATCGGGGGGCTGGGGAGACCCAGTACTTC
TRBV12-3/TRBV12-4	many	TRBD1	TRBJ1-1	CASSWNRGHTEAFF	TGTGCCAGCAGTTGGAACAGGGGGCACACTGAAGCTTTCTTT
TRBV15	few	NA	TRBJ2-2	CATSRGHNTGELFF	TGTGCCACCAGCAGAGGACATAACACCGGGGAGCTGTTTTTT
TRBV6-2/TRBV6-3	many	NA	TRBJ1-5	CASWGSNQPQHF	TGTGCCAGCTGGGGTAGCAATCAGCCCCAGCATTTT
TRBV4-3	many	TRBD2	TRBJ2-3	CASSQDLLAGGQGDTQYF	TGCGCCAGCAGCCAAGATCTCCTAGCGGGGGGGCAGGGAGATACGCAGTATTTT
TRBV4-3	many	NA	TRBJ1-1	CASSQERTENAAFF	TGCGCCAGCAGCCAAGAGAGAACGGAGAACGCGGCTTTCTTT
TRBV29-1	many	NA	TRBJ1-2	CSVEQGPNYGYTF	TGCAGCGTTGAGCAGGGGCCTAACTATGGCTACACCTTC
TRBV6-5	many	TRBD2	TRBJ2-2	CASSIWTSGEYTGELFF	TGTGCCAGCAGCATTTGGACTAGCGGGGAGTACACCGGGGAGCTGTTTTTT
TRBV4-2	NA	TRBD2	TRBJ2-3	CASSRASGATDTQYF	TGTGCCAGCAGCAGGGCTAGCGGGGCCACAGATACGCAGTATTTT
TRBV6-5	many	NA	TRBJ1-5	CASRTNLGNQPQHF	TGTGCCAGCAGGACGAACTTGGGCAATCAGCCCCAGCATTTT
TRBV3-1	few	NA	TRBJ2-1	CASSPGWGNEQFF	TGTGCCAGCAGCCCAGGTTGGGGTAATGAGCAGTTCTTC
TRBV5-1	many	NA	TRBJ2-7	CASSLGPAYEQYF	TGCGCCAGCAGCTTGGGACCAGCCTACGAGCAGTACTTC
TRBV6-5	NA	NA	TRBJ1-6	CASSYSKIPGLGSPLHF	TGTGCCAGCAGTTACTCGAAAATTCCGGGGTTAGGTTCACCCCTCCACTTT
TRBV2	few	NA	TRBJ2-1	CASSVLDEQFF	TGTGCCAGCAGCGTGCTGGATGAGCAGTTCTTC
TRBV16	NA	TRBD1	TRBJ1-4	CASSPSPTGVEEKLFF	TGTGCCAGCAGCCCCTCACCGACAGGGGTGGAGGAAAAACTGTTTTTT
TRBV5-6	NA	TRBD2	TRBJ2-5	CASSERWKLAGGEETQYF	TGTGCCAGCAGCGAGCGGTGGAAACTAGCGGGGGGCGAAGAGACCCAGTACTTC
TRBV20-1	NA	NA	TRBJ2-4	CSAMGSRAKNIQYF	TGCAGTGCTATGGGTAGCAGAGCCAAAAACATTCAGTACTTC
TRBV7-2	many	NA	TRBJ2-3	CASSSSITDTQYF	TGTGCCAGCAGCTCCTCAATCACAGATACGCAGTATTTT
TRBV6-2/TRBV6-3	many	NA	TRBJ1-2	CASSAQGSGYTF	TGTGCCAGCAGTGCACAGGGAAGTGGCTACACCTTC
TRBV5-1	few	NA	TRBJ1-1	CASSLVGQNTEAFF	TGCGCCAGCAGCTTGGTCGGTCAGAACACTGAAGCTTTCTTT
TRBV6-5	many	NA	TRBJ1-1	CASSYQQGSGTEAFF	TGTGCCAGCAGTTATCAACAGGGAAGCGGCACTGAAGCTTTCTTT
TRBV11-2	NA	TRBD1	TRBJ2-3	CASSYSGTGAGGTDTQYF	TGTGCCAGCAGCTATTCCGGGACAGGGGCTGGGGGCACAGATACGCAGTATTTT
TRBV12-3/TRBV12-4	NA	NA	TRBJ2-4	CASSLALSQQDIQYF	TGTGCCAGCAGTTTAGCGCTTAGTCAACAAGACATTCAGTACTTC
TRBV5-5	few	NA	TRBJ2-7	CASSFGRVYEQYF	TGTGCCAGCAGCTTCGGTCGGGTCTACGAGCAGTACTTC
TRBV29-1	NA	NA	TRBJ2-1	CSVEGRISYNEQFF	TGCAGCGTTGAGGGAAGGATCTCATACAATGAGCAGTTCTTC
TRBV9	NA	TRBD1	TRBJ2-7	CASSLGDRLSSYEQYF	TGTGCCAGCAGCCTGGGGGACAGGCTGAGCTCCTACGAGCAGTACTTC